This entry lists 30 T cell receptor beta chains sequenced from one sample in a study of control samples from healthy donors and cancer patients. Method: immunoSEQ multiplex PCR; TCRdb's copy keeps in-frame clones and lacks some. The sample consists of fewer than 200,000 clones, more than 80% of them appearing once. Source material: blood. These receptors came from a man younger than 45 in good health.

The chain recombines TRBV4-1 with TRBJ1-6; no clear D gene. V was trimmed by 1 base and J by 6 bases, leaving 7 bases between them. From germline, CDR1 is MGHRA and CDR2 YSYEKL. CDR3 length: 14 residues. CDR3 region: CASSQGTLNSPLHF. The CDR3 DNA follows: TGCGCCAGCAGCCAAGGGACTCTTAATTCACCCCTCCACTTT.

The rearrangement joins TRBV24-1 to TRBJ1-2, with D hard to call. Trimming left V 1 base short and J 6 bases short, with 5 bases between. Germline CDR1 KGHDR, CDR2 SFDVKD. CDR3 size: 12 residues. CDR3 residues: CATSDFRNGYTF. The DNA for the CDR3 is TGTGCCACCAGTGATTTCCGAAATGGCTACACCTTC.

The V and J genes are TRBV5-1 and TRBJ2-1; TRBD2 aligns across 11 bases. Germline V CDR1 and CDR2: SGHRS, YFSETQ. The ends lost 4 bases at V and 7 bases at J; junction bases unmatched: 7. This CDR3 is 15 amino acids long. CDR3 sequence (DNA): TGCGCCAGCAGCATACCGACTAGCGGGGCTAATGAGCAGTTCTTC. This codes for CASSIPTSGANEQFF.

V gene TRBV4-3 combines with J gene TRBJ1-6; 7 bases match TRBD1. The CDR3 length is 14 residues. V gave up 2 bases and J gave up 10 bases; unmatched junction bases: 5. Germline V lookup: CDR1 LGHNA, CDR2 YSLEER. CDR3 residues: CASSQTRGISPLHF. CDR3 DNA sequence: TGCGCCAGCAGCCAAACCAGGGGGATCTCACCCCTCCACTTT.

This rearrangement joins TRBV6-5 to TRBJ2-7; 10 bases line up with TRBD1. Per germline, CDR1 MNHEY and CDR2 SVGAGI. This CDR3 contains 14 residues. The V segment lost 4 bases and the J segment 6 bases; nucleotides outside the gene matches: 6. The CDR3 spells CASSFAGTGVEQYF. In nucleotides, the CDR3 is TGTGCCAGCAGTTTCGCCGGGACAGGGGTCGAGCAGTACTTC.

The rearrangement uses TRBV7-9 and TRBJ1-2; TRBD1 agrees at 7 bases. V was pared by 4 bases and J by 6 bases, with 11 bases of the junction left unmatched. In germline, CDR1 is SEHNR, CDR2 FQNEAQ (reference sequence). The CDR3 contains 15 residues. The CDR3 nucleotides are TGTGCCAGCAGCTACTTCCTAACAGGGGATGATGGCTACACCTTC. Its translation is CASSYFLTGDDGYTF.

The chain employs TRBV12-3 or TRBV12-4 and TRBJ2-7; 7 bases are shared with TRBD1. The end of the DNA is better explained by TRBJ2-1, so the J call may be wrong. The CDR3 sequence is 13 residues long. As DNA, the CDR3 is TGTGCCAGCAGGCTACAGGGGTCCTACGAGCAGTTCTTC. Translated, it gives CASRLQGSYEQFF.

The rearrangement uses TRBV6-6 and TRBJ1-6; D not resolved. The CDR3 totals 15 residues. Trimming stripped 0 bases from V and 4 bases from J, with 7 bases between. The germline V gene encodes CDR1 MNHNY and CDR2 SVGAGI (reference sequence). As DNA, the CDR3 is TGTGCCAGCAGTTACTCGGACGGTTATAATTCACCCCTCCACTTT. Protein sequence: CASSYSDGYNSPLHF.

The genes are TRBV27 and TRBJ2-7; D perhaps matches TRBD2 (6 bases). V was shortened by 6 bases and J by 1 base, with 13 bases between the two germline ends. From germline, CDR1 is MNHEY and CDR2 SMNVEV (reference sequence). The CDR3 length is 14 residues. The CDR3 reads CASRGGHGSYEQYF. The DNA of the CDR3 is TGTGCCAGCAGGGGAGGACACGGATCCTACGAGCAGTACTTC.

V usage is TRBV6-2 or TRBV6-3 and J usage is TRBJ1-5; TRBD1 might be the D (5 bases). Between the trimmed V and J ends, which lost 4 bases and 2 bases, there was a span of 9 bases. CDR3 length equals 14 residues. From germline, CDR1 is MNHEY and CDR2 SVGEGT. The CDR3 DNA reads TGTGCCAGCAGTTTGCAGGGCGGCAATCAGCCCCAGCATTTT. It translates to CASSLQGGNQPQHF.

The CDR3 DNA follows: TGCAGTGCTAGTGGCGGGAACACTGAAGCTTTCTTT. The encoded protein is CSASGGNTEAFF. This sequence joins TRBV20-1 and TRBJ1-1; D is undetermined. There are 12 residues in the CDR3. V was cut by 3 bases and J by 1 base, with 6 bases left in between. The V gene's germline CDR1 is DFQATT and CDR2 SNEGSKA (reference sequence).

The genes are TRBV30 and TRBJ1-2; D gene ambiguous. V shed 0 bases and J shed 7 bases, with 15 bases lying between them. Per the germline V gene, CDR1 is GTSNPN and CDR2 is SVGIG (reference sequence). The CDR3 runs 14 residues. Written as DNA, the CDR3 is TGTGCCTGGAGTGTATCGGGTCTGAGAGGTGGCTACACCTTC. As protein: CAWSVSGLRGGYTF.

The CDR3 loop is CASSPRPRSTEAFF. As DNA, the CDR3 is TGTGCCAGCAGTCCTCGGCCCAGATCCACTGAAGCTTTCTTT. The chain has TRBV28 and TRBJ1-1; D is unresolved. Trimming removed 5 bases at V and 4 bases at J, with 14 bases between. Germline CDR1 is MDHEN and CDR2 is SYDVKM. The CDR3 totals 14 residues.

This clone showed up just once. The chain carries TRBV11-2 and TRBJ1-4; the match to TRBD1 covers 7 bases. The CDR3 length is 16 residues. Per germline, CDR1 SGHAT and CDR2 FQNNGV. Unmatched junction bases numbered 9, after V lost 1 base and J lost 7 bases. CDR3 sequence: CASSLAGGRGAEKLFF. The CDR3 DNA sequence: TGTGCCAGCAGCTTAGCGGGGGGCAGGGGGGCTGAAAAACTGTTTTTT.

The chain has TRBV5-1 and TRBJ1-2; 7 bases match TRBD1. From germline, CDR1 is SGHRS and CDR2 YFSETQ. CDR3 length equals 14 residues. Unmatched junction bases numbered 6, after V lost 3 bases and J lost 4 bases. CDR3 in DNA: TGCGCCAGCAGCTGGACAGGCCAAAGCTATGGCTACACCTTC. It codes for CASSWTGQSYGYTF.

The chain uses TRBV19 and TRBJ1-1, with D possibly matching TRBD1 (6 bases). The CDR3 is 15 residues long. The ends were cut back, 6 bases at V and 0 bases at J, with 14 bases in the middle. CDR1 is LNHDA and CDR2 is SQIVND in the germline V gene (reference sequence). The CDR3 region is CASSLSTGLNTEAFF. The CDR3 nucleotides read TGTGCCAGTAGCTTGAGCACAGGGTTGAACACTGAAGCTTTCTTT.

V is TRBV4-3 and J is TRBJ2-2; D assignment may be TRBD1 or TRBD2 (7 bases each). Germline CDR1 reads LGHNA; CDR2 reads YSLEER. V was trimmed by 1 base and J by 5 bases, leaving 14 bases between them. This CDR3 is 16 amino acids long. The CDR3 loop is CASSQVRRGGTGELFF. In nucleotides, the CDR3 is TGCGCCAGCAGCCAAGTTCGCAGGGGGGGGACCGGGGAGCTGTTTTTT.

The genes are TRBV5-1 and TRBJ2-7, with 11 bases identical to TRBD2. This CDR3 region has 16 residues. CDR1 and CDR2 from the germline V gene are SGHRS and YFSETQ. V shed 3 bases, J shed 2 bases, and the junction held 7 bases outside the gene matches. In nucleotides, the CDR3 is TGCGCCAGCAGCTACGGGACTAGCGGCGATACCTACGAGCAGTACTTC. Amino acids: CASSYGTSGDTYEQYF.

This clone was recorded once. The chain carries TRBV6-5 and TRBJ2-3; no firm D call. There are 13 residues in the CDR3. Germline CDR1 and CDR2: MNHEY and SVGAGI. V was cut by 3 bases and J by 7 bases, with 11 bases left in between. The DNA for the CDR3 is TGTGCCAGCAGTTATGGTGGGGATCATACGCAGTATTTT. It codes for CASSYGGDHTQYF.

V usage is TRBV19 and J usage is TRBJ1-1; the D is unclear. The V end lost 3 bases, the J end lost 7 bases, and 9 bases lay between the germline ends. The length of the CDR3 is 12 residues. The germline CDR1 and CDR2 sequences are LNHDA and SQIVND (reference sequence). The CDR3 loop is CASSIGRIEAFF. The DNA for the CDR3 is TGTGCCAGTAGTATCGGCCGAATTGAAGCTTTCTTT.

A word on this clone: Other DNA sequences in the sample encode the same CDR3. This chain links TRBV7-9 with TRBJ1-3; a possible D gene is TRBD1 (5 bases). Trimming took off 2 bases at V and 3 bases at J, with 17 bases between the two ends. This CDR3 spans 17 amino acids. Germline CDR1 reads SEHNR; CDR2 reads FQNEAQ (reference sequence). The DNA for the CDR3 is TGTGCCAGCAGCTTAAGGAAGGGAGGGGTTGGTGGAAACACCATATATTTT. This encodes CASSLRKGGVGGNTIYF.

In this sample, this clone turned up once. The chain is built from TRBV30 and TRBJ1-5; tentative D call: TRBD1 (5 bases). The V gene lost 0 bases and the J gene lost 5 bases, with 11 bases spanning the gap. Germline V CDR1 and CDR2: GTSNPN, SVGIG (reference sequence). The CDR3 totals 14 residues. The CDR3 DNA is TGTGCCTGGAGTGTTTCAGGGATAGATCAGCCCCAGCATTTT. Translating gives CAWSVSGIDQPQHF.

The chain links TRBV7-8 to TRBJ2-7; 7 positions agree with TRBD1. This CDR3 comprises 12 residues. Germline-derived CDR1 and CDR2 are SGHVS and FQNEAQ. J was trimmed by 4 bases and V by 4 bases; bases with no gene match: 1. This CDR3 is CASSSQGYEQYF. CDR3 coding DNA: TGTGCCAGCAGCTCACAGGGGTACGAGCAGTACTTC. The entire variable domain, with the rest obtained from reference TRBV7-8 and TRBJ2-7, is as follows: GAGVSQSPRYKVAKRGQDVALRCDPISGHVSLFWYQQALGQGPEFLTYFQNEAQLDKSGLPSDRFFAERPEGSVSTLKIQRTQQEDSAVYLCASSSQGYEQYFGPGTRLTVT.

The chain has TRBV15 and TRBJ2-7, with 8 bases aligning to TRBD1. In germline, CDR1 is LNHNV, CDR2 YYDKDF (reference sequence). This CDR3 has 14 residues. V lost 5 bases, J lost 6 bases, and 9 bases stayed unmatched. The chain's CDR3 is CATSGRQGFGEQYF. CDR3 DNA: TGTGCCACCAGCGGGAGACAGGGGTTTGGCGAGCAGTACTTC.

V and J are TRBV10-3 and TRBJ2-1, with 8 nucleotides matching TRBD1. Trimming cost V 5 bases and J 9 bases; bases outside gene matches: 6. The CDR3 has 13 amino acids. Germline V gene sequence: CDR1 ENHRY, CDR2 SYGVKD. CDR3 sequence: CAISNLRGLEQFF. The CDR3, as DNA: TGTGCCATCAGTAACCTCAGGGGGCTTGAGCAGTTCTTC.

The chain has TRBV18 and TRBJ1-1; 10 positions match TRBD1. Trimming at V came to 4 bases and at J to 4 bases, leaving 15 bases not matched to a gene. Germline V lookup: CDR1 KGHSH, CDR2 LQKENI. This CDR3 spans 18 amino acids. Here the CDR3 reads CASSLLPQTGGQGTEAFF. The CDR3 nucleotides are TGTGCCAGCTCACTACTCCCCCAGACAGGGGGCCAAGGCACTGAAGCTTTCTTT.

This chain links TRBV19 with TRBJ2-1, with 9 bases identical to TRBD1. The length of the CDR3 is 15 residues. Germline lookup yields CDR1 LNHDA and CDR2 SQIVND (reference sequence). V trimming: 3 bases; J trimming: 7 bases; junction bases outside the gene matches: 7. The CDR3 bases are TGTGCCAGTAGTATCCGGGACAGGGTTTTGAATGAGCAGTTCTTC. Amino acids: CASSIRDRVLNEQFF.

The V call is TRBV6-1, the J call TRBJ1-3; the D is unclear. The CDR3 extends over 15 amino acids. Germline V gene sequence: CDR1 MNHNS, CDR2 SASEGT. V lost 3 bases and J lost 0, with 9 bases in between. CDR3 sequence: CASSDPFGSGNTIYF. CDR3 bases: TGTGCCAGCAGTGACCCATTCGGCTCTGGAAACACCATATATTTT.

The chain employs TRBV5-4 and TRBJ2-7, with D possibly matching TRBD2 (7 bases). Germline V gene data show CDR1 as SGHNT and CDR2 as YYREEE (reference sequence). The CDR3 has 14 residues. CDR3 amino acids: CAGGVAGGPEEQYF. For the CDR3, the DNA is TGTGCGGGCGGAGTGGCCGGGGGGCCGGAGGAGCAGTACTTC. The complete variable domain, with remaining parts taken from reference TRBV5-4 and TRBJ2-7, reads ETGVTQSPTHLIKTRGQQVTLRCSSQSGHNTVSWYQQALGQGPQFIFQYYREEENGRGNFPPRFSGLQFPNYSSELNVNALELDDSALYLCAGGVAGGPEEQYFGPGTRLTVT.

The chain has TRBV15 and TRBJ1-6; the D gene is possibly TRBD1 (5 bases). The V and J ends lost 1 base and 7 bases respectively, with 11 bases between them. CDR3 size: 15 residues. Per the germline V gene, CDR1 is LNHNV and CDR2 is YYDKDF (reference sequence). The CDR3, as DNA: TGTGCCACCAGCAGAGGAGGGGCCGGAAATTCACCCCTCCACTTT. Its translation is CATSRGGAGNSPLHF. The entire variable domain, with the rest obtained from reference TRBV15 and TRBJ1-6, is as follows: DAMVIQNPRYQVTQFGKPVTLSCSQTLNHNVMYWYQQKSSQAPKLLFHYYDKDFNNEADTPDNFQSRRPNTSFCFLDIRSPGLGDTAMYLCATSRGGAGNSPLHFGNGTRLTVT.